A single sample is the source of the 12 T cell receptor beta chains below, sequenced in a study of cytomegalovirus exposure and HLA in healthy donors. The protocol was immunoSEQ multiplex PCR, while the TCRdb copy is restricted to in-frame clones and leaves out a portion. The sample consists of 200,000 to 300,000 clones, about nine tenths of them appearing once. The sequenced sample consisted of PBMCs. Every receptor here comes from a woman in her 30s in good health and CMV-seronegative.

This clone has a count of ten or more. CDR3 DNA sequence: TGTGCCAGCAGTTTCCCCGGGACAGGGGGTAATCAGCCCCAGCATTTT. Its translation is CASSFPGTGGNQPQHF. This chain uses TRBV27 with TRBJ1-5, with 11 bases matching TRBD1. Germline trimming cut 3 bases from V and 4 bases from J; bases unmatched to any gene: 5. Germline V gene lookup returns CDR1 MNHEY and CDR2 SMNVEV (reference sequence). The CDR3 loop spans 16 amino acids.

The chain links TRBV11-2 to TRBJ2-1; 11 positions match TRBD2. Losses at the gene ends were 1 base for V and 8 bases for J; bases not matched to a gene: 16. The germline CDR1 and CDR2 sequences are SGHAT and FQNNGV. The CDR3 contains 19 residues. Here the CDR3 DNA reads TGTGCCAGCAGCTTAGGAGGTGGGCTAGCGGGAGGTTCCTGGTATGAGCAGTTCTTC. Translated: CASSLGGGLAGGSWYEQFF.

The chain is built from TRBV5-6 and TRBJ2-3; 9 bases are a match to TRBD2. The CDR3 contains 14 residues. Trimming took 2 bases from V and 7 from J; bases not matched to a gene: 5. The germline V gene encodes CDR1 SGHDT and CDR2 YYEEEE. The CDR3 DNA reads as TGTGCCAGCAGCTTTAGCGGGAGTTCAAATACGCAGTATTTT. Translating it yields CASSFSGSSNTQYF.

CDR3 in DNA: TGTGCCAGCAGCTCCCCGAATTGGGACTTGAACACTGAAGCTTTCTTT. Protein sequence: CASSSPNWDLNTEAFF. The chain couples TRBV7-9 to TRBJ1-1, with D possibly matching TRBD1 (5 bases). V lost 4 bases and J lost 0, with 15 bases in between. Germline lookup yields CDR1 SEHNR and CDR2 FQNEAQ (reference sequence). This CDR3 comprises 16 residues.

The V gene is TRBV27, the J gene TRBJ2-1; 15 bases fit TRBD2. This CDR3 spans 20 amino acids. Losses at the gene ends were 1 base for V and 7 bases for J; bases not matched to a gene: 14. Germline V gene sequence: CDR1 MNHEY, CDR2 SMNVEV (reference sequence). The chain's CDR3 is CASSLLLESRTSGRGNEQFF. CDR3 in DNA: TGTGCCAGCAGTTTATTATTGGAGAGTCGGACTAGCGGGAGGGGAAATGAGCAGTTCTTC.

The chain has TRBV27 and TRBJ2-7, with D maybe TRBD1 (6 bases). V was shortened by 5 bases and J by 2 bases, with 13 bases between the two germline ends. The CDR3 has 14 residues. CDR1 and CDR2 from the germline V gene are MNHEY and SMNVEV (reference sequence). CDR3 bases: TGTGCCAGCAGTCAAAACAGGGAACCCTACGAGCAGTACTTC. Residues: CASSQNREPYEQYF.

V and J are TRBV15 and TRBJ2-1, with D uncertain. The ends were cut back, 0 bases at V and 4 bases at J, with 10 bases in the middle. In germline, CDR1 is LNHNV, CDR2 YYDKDF (reference sequence). The CDR3 runs to 15 residues. The chain's CDR3 is CATSREMRLYNEQFF. CDR3 coding DNA: TGTGCCACCAGCAGAGAGATGCGACTGTACAATGAGCAGTTCTTC.

The chain carries TRBV4-3 and TRBJ2-2; D is undetermined. Germline V gives CDR1 LGHNA, CDR2 YSLEER. The CDR3 has 15 residues. The V end lost 4 bases, the J end lost 0 bases, and 9 bases lay between the germline ends. CDR3 loop: CASSPLATNTGELFF. In DNA, the CDR3 is TGCGCCAGCAGCCCCCTGGCCACGAACACCGGGGAGCTGTTTTTT.

The chain has TRBV5-6 and TRBJ2-7, with TRBD1 identical over 7 bases. The CDR3 contains 13 residues. Germline values: CDR1 SGHDT, CDR2 YYEEEE. With V trimmed by 4 bases and J by 1 base, 2 bases remained unmatched. CDR3 residues: CASSKGQSYEQYF. CDR3 coding DNA: TGTGCCAGCAGCAAGGGACAGTCCTACGAGCAGTACTTC.

This clone was counted a single time. The chain links TRBV27 to TRBJ2-3; D not resolved. In germline, CDR1 is MNHEY, CDR2 SMNVEV (reference sequence). The CDR3 is 15 residues long. V lost 2 bases and J lost 1, with 10 bases in between. In DNA form, the CDR3 reads TGTGCCAGCAGTTTACTCACTGGCGGCACAGATACGCAGTATTTT. Its translation: CASSLLTGGTDTQYF.

The chain joins TRBV7-8 to TRBJ2-7, with D maybe TRBD1 (5 bases). The ends were cut back, 5 bases at V and 3 bases at J, with 14 bases in the middle. Germline V gene data show CDR1 as SGHVS and CDR2 as FQNEAQ. CDR3 size: 14 residues. The CDR3 DNA follows: TGTGCCAGCAGCACTCAGGGATCCGGCTACGAGCAGTACTTC. It codes for CASSTQGSGYEQYF.

This chain joins TRBV13 and TRBJ2-7; perhaps TRBD1 as D (7 bases). The CDR3 totals 14 residues. Trimming took off 4 bases at V and 3 bases at J, with 13 bases between the two ends. Germline CDR1 PRHDT, CDR2 FYEKMQ (reference sequence). CDR3 region: CASSSGDRVYEQYF. The CDR3 bases are TGTGCCAGCAGCTCGGGGGACAGAGTCTACGAGCAGTACTTC.